This TCR beta chain was obtained from a study of cytomegalovirus exposure and HLA in healthy donors. General study findings and limits: A subsequent analysis found that TCR clusters from the first cohort also tended to co-occur in the approximately 120 validation repertoires, with 94% of cluster scores above 0. Rarity marked most TCR sequences, yet some public TCRs occurred in many donors.

The V gene end was trimmed by 4 bases and the J gene end by 4 bases; junction bases not matched to a gene: 10. The germline gives CDR1 MDHEN, CDR2 SYDVKM. The CDR3 extends over 16 amino acids. TCRdb's table, derived via immunoSEQ multiplex PCR, lists solely in-frame clones and lacks some. The sample contains approximately 280,000 clones, more than 75% of which appear only once. In regard to this clone: The antigen is not known.

This receptor was identified in a woman between 18 and 29 years old in good health and CMV-seronegative. This sequence joins TRBV28 and TRBJ2-3, with TRBD2 identical over 8 bases. Sequencing was performed on PBMCs. Here the CDR3 reads CASSSESGSGADTQYF. The CDR3 DNA reads as TGTGCCAGCAGTTCAGAGAGCGGGAGCGGGGCAGATACGCAGTATTTT.